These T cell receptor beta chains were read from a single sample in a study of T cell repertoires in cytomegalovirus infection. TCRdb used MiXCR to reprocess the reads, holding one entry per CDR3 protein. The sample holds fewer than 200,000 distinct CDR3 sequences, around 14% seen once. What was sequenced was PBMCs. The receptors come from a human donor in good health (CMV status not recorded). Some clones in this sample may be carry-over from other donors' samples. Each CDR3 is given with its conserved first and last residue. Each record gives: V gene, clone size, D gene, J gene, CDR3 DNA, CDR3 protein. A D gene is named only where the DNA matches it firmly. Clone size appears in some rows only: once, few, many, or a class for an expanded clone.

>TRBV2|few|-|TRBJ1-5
TGTGCCAGCAGTGAAGCGTCAGCCGCGAATCAGCCCCAGCATTTT
CASSEASAANQPQHF
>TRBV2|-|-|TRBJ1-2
TGTGCCAGCAGGACAGGAGGAGACTATGGCTACACCTTC
CASRTGGDYGYTF
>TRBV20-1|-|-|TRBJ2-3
TGCAGTGCTCGACTGGCAGATACGCAGTATTTT
CSARLADTQYF
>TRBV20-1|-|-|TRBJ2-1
TGCAGTGCCGCCCAGGGGAATGAGCAGTTCTTC
CSAAQGNEQFF
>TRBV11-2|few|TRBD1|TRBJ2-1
TGTGCCAGCAGCCAAGACAGGGAAAGGTTCTTC
CASSQDRERFF
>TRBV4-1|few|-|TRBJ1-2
TGCGCCAGCAGCCAAGCCAACAGTCTGGGATATGGCTACACCTTC
CASSQANSLGYGYTF
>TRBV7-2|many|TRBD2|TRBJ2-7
TGTGCCAGCAGCTCTGGACTAGCGGGAGGGCCGTCGCAGTACTTC
CASSSGLAGGPSQYF
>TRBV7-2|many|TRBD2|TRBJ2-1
TGTGCCAGCAGCCGACTAGCGGGCGATGAGCAGTTCTTC
CASSRLAGDEQFF
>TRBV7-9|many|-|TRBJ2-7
TGTGCCAGCAGCTTGGGCGGGAACCGATACGAGCAGTACTTC
CASSLGGNRYEQYF
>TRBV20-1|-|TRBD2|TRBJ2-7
TGCAGTGCGACTCCGGGACTATCTTTGCTCGAGCAGTACTTC
CSATPGLSLLEQYF
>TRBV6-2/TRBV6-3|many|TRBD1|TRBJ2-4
TGTGCCAGCACCCTACGGGGGACAGGACGTATTCAGTACTTC
CASTLRGTGRIQYF
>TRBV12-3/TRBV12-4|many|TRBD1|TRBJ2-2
TGTGCCAGCCGGCGAGGGACAGGTGGGGGCACGGGGGAGCTGTTTTTT
CASRRGTGGGTGELFF
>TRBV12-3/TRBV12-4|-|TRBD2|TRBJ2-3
TGTGCCAGCAGTTTAGTCGGGACTAGCGGGACAGATACGCAGTATTTT
CASSLVGTSGTDTQYF
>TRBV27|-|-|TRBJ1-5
TGTGCCAGCAGAGGAAGGGGGAATCAGCCCCAGCATTTT
CASRGRGNQPQHF
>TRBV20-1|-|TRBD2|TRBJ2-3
TGCAGTGCTCAAGGTAGCGGGGGAAGCACAGATACGCAGTATTTT
CSAQGSGGSTDTQYF
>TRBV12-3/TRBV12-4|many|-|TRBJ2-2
TGTGCCAGCAGTTTATATCCAGGGGCCGGGGAGCTGTTTTTT
CASSLYPGAGELFF
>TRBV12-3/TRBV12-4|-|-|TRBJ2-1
TGTGCCAGCAGTTCAGCGTCGCCGAGGCAGTTCTTC
CASSSASPRQFF
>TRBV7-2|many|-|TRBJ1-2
TGTGCCAGCAGCTTCCTAGGCAGCTATGGCTACACCTTC
CASSFLGSYGYTF
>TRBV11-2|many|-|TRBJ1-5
TGTGCCAGCAGCTCCCAAGCCCATCAGCCCCAGCATTTT
CASSSQAHQPQHF
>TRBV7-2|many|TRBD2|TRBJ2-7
TGTGCCAGCAGCACTCTGGGGGGGTACGAGCAGTACTTC
CASSTLGGYEQYF
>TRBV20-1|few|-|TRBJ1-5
TGCAGTGCTGGCAGTAGCAATCAGCCCCAGCATTTT
CSAGSSNQPQHF
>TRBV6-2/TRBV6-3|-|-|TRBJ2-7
TGTGCCAGCAGCCCTGTCGACAATGTGAGGAGCAACGAGCAGTACTTC
CASSPVDNVRSNEQYF
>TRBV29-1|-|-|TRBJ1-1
TGCAGCGTTGAAGATCGGTCCGGGGGCCTAACTGAAGCTTTCTTT
CSVEDRSGGLTEAFF
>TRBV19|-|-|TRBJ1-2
TGTGCCAGTAGTATAGGTTGGAGCGAGAGCTATGGCTACACCTTC
CASSIGWSESYGYTF
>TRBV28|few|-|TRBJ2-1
TGTGCCAGCAGTTTATATCGGGCCTCTACCTACAATGAGCAGTTCTTC
CASSLYRASTYNEQFF
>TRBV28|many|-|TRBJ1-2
TGTGCCAGCAGTTCTTCTCCGGGACGGCCAGACACCTTC
CASSSSPGRPDTF
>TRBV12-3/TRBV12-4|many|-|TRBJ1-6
TGTGCCAGCAGTTTCCAGGGTGGGGCCCTCCACTTT
CASSFQGGALHF
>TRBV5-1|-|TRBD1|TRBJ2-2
TGCGCCAGCAGCTGGGACAGGGGAGACACCGGGGAGCTGTTTTTT
CASSWDRGDTGELFF
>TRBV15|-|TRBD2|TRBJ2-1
TGTGCCACCAGCAGAGACCTAGCGGGAGTCAGCAATGAGCAGTTCTTC
CATSRDLAGVSNEQFF
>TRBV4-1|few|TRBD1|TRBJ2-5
TGCGCCAGCAGCCAAGTGGACAGGGGAACCCAGTACTTC
CASSQVDRGTQYF
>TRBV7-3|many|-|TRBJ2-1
TGTGCCAGCAGCCCTAACCGAATCAGCTCCTACAATGAGCAGTTCTTC
CASSPNRISSYNEQFF
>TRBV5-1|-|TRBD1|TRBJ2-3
TGCGCCAGCAGCCGGACAGGGGGAGATACGCAGTATTTT
CASSRTGGDTQYF
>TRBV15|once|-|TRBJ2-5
TGTGCCACCAGCAGAATTGGGGCGCCGAAGACCCAGTACTTC
CATSRIGAPKTQYF
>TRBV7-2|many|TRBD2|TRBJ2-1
TGTGCCAGCAGCCCCCCCGGGAGGGGAAACGATGAGCAGTTCTTC
CASSPPGRGNDEQFF
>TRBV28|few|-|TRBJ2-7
TGTGCCAGCAGGGACTACGAGCAGTACTTC
CASRDYEQYF
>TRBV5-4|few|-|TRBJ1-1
TGTGCCAGCAGCCTGCCAAAAATGAACACTGAAGCTTTCTTT
CASSLPKMNTEAFF
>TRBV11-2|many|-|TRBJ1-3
TGTGCCAGCAGCAGAGGTTCTGGAAACACCATATATTTT
CASSRGSGNTIYF
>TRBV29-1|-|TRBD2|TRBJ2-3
TGCAGCGTTGACGAGACTAGCGGAAATACGCAGTATTTT
CSVDETSGNTQYF
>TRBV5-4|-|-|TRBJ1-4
TGTGCCAGCAGCTTGGATCCAAATCCCAATGAAAAACTGTTTTTT
CASSLDPNPNEKLFF
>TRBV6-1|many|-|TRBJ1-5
TGTGCCGGAAACAGTTATAGCAATCAGCCCCAGCATTTT
CAGNSYSNQPQHF
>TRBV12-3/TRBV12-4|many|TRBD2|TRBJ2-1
TGTGCCAGCAGTTTAGTCCTAGCGGGAGCAGCCTACAATGAGCAGTTCTTC
CASSLVLAGAAYNEQFF